The rows below give T cell receptor beta chains drawn from one sample of a study of shared T cell receptors in the human thymus. The method was immunoSEQ multiplex PCR; TCRdb's version includes in-frame clones alone and lacks a portion of them. The sample contains about 610,000 clones, approximately 90% of which appear only once. The same data also contributed to another study, on human thymus T cells.

Sequenced material: thymocytes. The receptor set was obtained from a boy younger than two with a congenital heart defect. CDR3s include the opening cysteine and the closing phenylalanine or tryptophan. D genes are given only for firm matches. Some rows mark clone size as missing; the rest say once, few, many or name a class of expanded clone.

j_call: TRBJ2-5; v_call: TRBV6-5; d_call: TRBD2; clone_size: NA; cdr3_aa: CASSKTSGSTETQYF; cdr3_nt: TGTGCCAGCAGTAAGACTAGCGGGAGTACAGAGACCCAGTACTTC
j_call: TRBJ2-5; v_call: TRBV6-5; d_call: TRBD1; clone_size: NA; cdr3_aa: CASSYRRDRAQETQYF; cdr3_nt: TGTGCCAGCAGTTATCGTCGGGACAGGGCTCAAGAGACCCAGTACTTC
j_call: TRBJ2-3; v_call: TRBV14; d_call: TRBD1; clone_size: NA; cdr3_aa: CASSQGLEGQVPDTQYF; cdr3_nt: TGTGCCAGCAGCCAAGGGTTGGAGGGACAGGTCCCAGATACGCAGTATTTT
j_call: TRBJ2-3; v_call: TRBV5-4; d_call: TRBD2; clone_size: NA; cdr3_aa: CASSRGSSGATDTQYF; cdr3_nt: TGTGCCAGCAGCCGGGGGTCTAGCGGGGCCACAGATACGCAGTATTTT
j_call: TRBJ2-1; v_call: TRBV2; d_call: TRBD2; clone_size: NA; cdr3_aa: CASIAERGQNRDNEQFF; cdr3_nt: TGTGCCAGCATAGCGGAGCGGGGCCAAAATCGGGACAATGAGCAGTTCTTC
j_call: TRBJ2-3; v_call: TRBV4-1; d_call: TRBD2; clone_size: NA; cdr3_aa: CASSQGTSGTSTDTQYF; cdr3_nt: TGCGCCAGCAGCCAGGGGACTAGCGGGACTAGCACAGATACGCAGTATTTT
j_call: TRBJ2-7; v_call: TRBV30; d_call: TRBD2; clone_size: NA; cdr3_aa: CAWSVGLAAYHEQYF; cdr3_nt: TGTGCCTGGAGTGTAGGGCTAGCGGCGTACCACGAGCAGTACTTC
j_call: TRBJ2-7; v_call: TRBV2; d_call: TRBD1; clone_size: NA; cdr3_aa: CASSEGDRPPYEQYF; cdr3_nt: TGTGCCAGCAGTGAAGGGGACAGGCCCCCCTACGAGCAGTACTTC
j_call: TRBJ1-5; v_call: TRBV15; d_call: TRBD1; clone_size: few; cdr3_aa: CATSTPLRGLSNQPQHF; cdr3_nt: TGTGCCACCAGCACACCCTTAAGGGGGCTGAGCAATCAGCCCCAGCATTTT
j_call: TRBJ2-1; v_call: TRBV4-1; d_call: NA; clone_size: NA; cdr3_aa: CASAGEGEDNEQFF; cdr3_nt: TGCGCCAGCGCGGGGGAGGGGGAGGACAATGAGCAGTTCTTC
j_call: TRBJ2-1; v_call: TRBV10-3; d_call: NA; clone_size: NA; cdr3_aa: CAISQESYNEQFF; cdr3_nt: TGTGCCATCAGTCAGGAAAGCTACAATGAGCAGTTCTTC
j_call: TRBJ2-4; v_call: TRBV5-1; d_call: TRBD1; clone_size: NA; cdr3_aa: CASSLAPGQGVTIAKNIQYF; cdr3_nt: TGCGCCAGCAGCTTGGCCCCGGGACAGGGGGTCACAATAGCCAAAAACATTCAGTACTTC
j_call: TRBJ2-2; v_call: TRBV28; d_call: TRBD2; clone_size: NA; cdr3_aa: CASTWGGDTGELFF; cdr3_nt: TGTGCCAGCACCTGGGGGGGGGACACCGGGGAGCTGTTTTTT
j_call: TRBJ1-1; v_call: TRBV7-8; d_call: TRBD1; clone_size: NA; cdr3_aa: CASSEGQGGINTEAFF; cdr3_nt: TGTGCCAGCAGCGAGGGACAGGGGGGCATCAACACTGAAGCTTTCTTT
j_call: TRBJ2-3; v_call: TRBV9; d_call: NA; clone_size: once; cdr3_aa: CASSVGGRGTDTQYF; cdr3_nt: TGTGCCAGCAGCGTAGGTGGGAGAGGCACAGATACGCAGTATTTT
j_call: TRBJ1-4; v_call: TRBV19; d_call: NA; clone_size: NA; cdr3_aa: CASSIEGEATNEKLFF; cdr3_nt: TGTGCCAGTAGTATTGAGGGCGAGGCAACTAATGAAAAACTGTTTTTT
j_call: TRBJ1-5; v_call: TRBV28; d_call: NA; clone_size: NA; cdr3_aa: CASSLGGGGNQPQHF; cdr3_nt: TGTGCCAGCAGTTTAGGCGGAGGGGGCAATCAGCCCCAGCATTTT
j_call: TRBJ2-3; v_call: TRBV4-2; d_call: TRBD2; clone_size: NA; cdr3_aa: CASSQAYEGGYLTDTQYF; cdr3_nt: TGTGCCAGCAGCCAAGCTTATGAGGGAGGGTACCTCACAGATACGCAGTATTTT
j_call: TRBJ2-7; v_call: TRBV7-2; d_call: TRBD1; clone_size: NA; cdr3_aa: CASSPRQGGKEQYF; cdr3_nt: TGTGCCAGCAGCCCTCGACAGGGGGGTAAGGAGCAGTACTTC
j_call: TRBJ1-2; v_call: TRBV4-2; d_call: NA; clone_size: NA; cdr3_aa: CASSQGVTNYGYTF; cdr3_nt: TGTGCCAGCAGCCAAGGCGTGACTAACTATGGCTACACCTTC
j_call: TRBJ1-5; v_call: TRBV6-5; d_call: NA; clone_size: NA; cdr3_aa: CASSYYSGQPQHF; cdr3_nt: TGTGCCAGCAGTTATTACAGCGGTCAGCCCCAGCATTTT
j_call: TRBJ2-1; v_call: TRBV19; d_call: TRBD2; clone_size: NA; cdr3_aa: CASSIYGGGRASNEQFF; cdr3_nt: TGTGCCAGTAGTATATACGGCGGCGGGAGGGCAAGCAATGAGCAGTTCTTC
j_call: TRBJ1-2; v_call: TRBV21-1; d_call: NA; clone_size: few; cdr3_aa: CASSKSQGGGYTF; cdr3_nt: TGTGCCAGCAGCAAATCTCAGGGAGGAGGCTACACCTTC
j_call: TRBJ2-7; v_call: TRBV5-1; d_call: TRBD1; clone_size: few; cdr3_aa: CASSLPRGSRTGGNEQYF; cdr3_nt: TGCGCCAGCAGCCTGCCGAGGGGTTCAAGGACAGGGGGGAACGAGCAGTACTTC
j_call: TRBJ2-3; v_call: TRBV5-1; d_call: NA; clone_size: NA; cdr3_aa: CASSLTAGYGTQYF; cdr3_nt: TGCGCCAGCAGCTTGACCGCGGGTTACGGTACGCAGTATTTT
j_call: TRBJ2-3; v_call: TRBV11-2; d_call: NA; clone_size: NA; cdr3_aa: CASSPRYTQYF; cdr3_nt: TGTGCCAGCAGCCCGCGGTATACGCAGTATTTT
j_call: TRBJ2-7; v_call: TRBV10-3; d_call: TRBD2; clone_size: NA; cdr3_aa: CAISEVAGDSDEQYF; cdr3_nt: TGTGCCATCAGTGAGGTAGCGGGAGATTCAGACGAGCAGTACTTC
j_call: TRBJ1-2; v_call: TRBV4-2; d_call: TRBD1; clone_size: NA; cdr3_aa: CASSPLDSFRTGSNYGYTF; cdr3_nt: TGTGCCAGCAGCCCACTCGACTCTTTTAGGACAGGTTCAAACTATGGCTACACCTTC
j_call: TRBJ2-7; v_call: TRBV10-3; d_call: TRBD2; clone_size: NA; cdr3_aa: CAIAGGPHEQYF; cdr3_nt: TGTGCCATAGCGGGAGGGCCCCACGAGCAGTACTTC
j_call: TRBJ1-6; v_call: TRBV18; d_call: NA; clone_size: NA; cdr3_aa: CASSPGGTPLHF; cdr3_nt: TGTGCCAGCTCACCCGGTGGTACACCCCTCCACTTT
j_call: TRBJ2-1; v_call: TRBV30; d_call: NA; clone_size: NA; cdr3_aa: CAWKAGLDSYNEQFF; cdr3_nt: TGTGCCTGGAAGGCGGGGCTAGACTCCTACAATGAGCAGTTCTTC
j_call: TRBJ1-3; v_call: TRBV29-1; d_call: TRBD1; clone_size: NA; cdr3_aa: CSVWGQPSGNTIYF; cdr3_nt: TGCAGCGTGTGGGGACAGCCCTCTGGAAACACCATATATTTT
j_call: TRBJ1-1; v_call: TRBV7-9; d_call: NA; clone_size: NA; cdr3_aa: CASSLGIREGNTEAFF; cdr3_nt: TGTGCCAGCAGCTTAGGGATTCGGGAGGGTAACACTGAAGCTTTCTTT
j_call: TRBJ2-3; v_call: TRBV4-3; d_call: TRBD1; clone_size: NA; cdr3_aa: CASSLHRDRGWTDTQYF; cdr3_nt: TGCGCCAGCAGCCTACACAGGGACAGGGGGTGGACAGATACGCAGTATTTT
j_call: TRBJ1-5; v_call: TRBV5-6; d_call: TRBD1; clone_size: NA; cdr3_aa: CASSSRDRGSGNQPQHF; cdr3_nt: TGTGCCAGCAGCTCTCGGGACAGGGGTTCGGGCAATCAGCCCCAGCATTTT
j_call: TRBJ2-7; v_call: TRBV6-6; d_call: TRBD1; clone_size: few; cdr3_aa: CASSRTGSESAYEQYF; cdr3_nt: TGTGCCAGCAGTCGGACAGGGTCGGAATCAGCCTACGAGCAGTACTTC
j_call: TRBJ2-2; v_call: TRBV19; d_call: NA; clone_size: few; cdr3_aa: CASSNEEGGELFF; cdr3_nt: TGTGCCAGTAGTAACGAGGAGGGCGGGGAGCTGTTTTTT
j_call: TRBJ2-3; v_call: TRBV10-1; d_call: TRBD2; clone_size: NA; cdr3_aa: CASSVELAVQRDTQYF; cdr3_nt: TGCGCCAGCAGTGTGGAACTAGCGGTCCAGCGGGATACGCAGTATTTT
j_call: TRBJ2-7; v_call: TRBV20-1; d_call: NA; clone_size: NA; cdr3_aa: CSARYPHEQYF; cdr3_nt: TGCAGTGCGCGGTATCCCCACGAGCAGTACTTC
j_call: TRBJ2-2; v_call: TRBV5-6; d_call: TRBD2; clone_size: once; cdr3_aa: CASSLGDYQAGLSTGELFF; cdr3_nt: TGTGCCAGCAGCTTGGGAGACTACCAAGCGGGATTGAGTACCGGGGAGCTGTTTTTT
j_call: TRBJ2-1; v_call: TRBV5-1; d_call: NA; clone_size: NA; cdr3_aa: CASSLVGQDSYNEQFF; cdr3_nt: TGCGCCAGCAGCTTAGTGGGCCAAGACTCCTACAATGAGCAGTTCTTC